This T cell receptor (beta chain) was sequenced during a study of blood T cell repertoires in COVID-19. In the study overall: Italy, Spain and the United States were the sources of the convalescent and acute COVID-19 samples. Sample material is recorded as cDNA or gDNA derived from T cells, B-cell-depleted T cells, or PBMCs.

The authors' processing: The authors estimated nucleated cell counts from reference gene primer amplification. Method: immunoSEQ multiplex PCR; TCRdb's copy keeps in-frame clones and lacks some. V, J and clone size derive from that table, while D and trimming were established from the DNA sequence. The table has approximately 150,000 clones, about 82% seen once. The CDR3 is 14 residues long. V shed 4 bases, J shed 2 bases, and the junction held 5 bases outside the gene matches. Germline V CDR1 and CDR2: ENHRY, SYGVKD. Resolution of symptoms, clearance, or two negative PCRs was present in recovered Cohort 3 donors.

The receptor was isolated from a woman between 35 and 50 years old who had recovered from COVID-19. The sample comprised PBMCs or T cells enriched from blood (not recorded which). J is TRBJ2-7 and V is TRBV10-3, with TRBD2 matching over 7 bases. Written as DNA, the CDR3 is TGTGCCATCAGTGGGGCTAGCGGCCCCTACGAGCAGTACTTC. Translation gives CAISGASGPYEQYF.